Below, 27 T cell receptor beta chains from the same sample are listed, as sequenced in a study. Treg sorting used a CD4+CD25+CD127-/low gate. One entry per CDR3 protein results from TCRdb running MiXCR on the 5' RACE reads. The data show 8,000 to 10,000 distinct CDR3 sequences, with approximately 50% seen just once and about 6.4% held by the top ten. Material: Tregs sorted from a lymph node. The origin of the receptors is a female donor with breast cancer.

This clonotype has just a few counts. The chain employs TRBV20-1 and TRBJ2-1; D remains unclear. The V end lost 6 bases, the J end lost 7 bases, and 13 bases lay between the germline ends. Germline CDR1 is DFQATT and CDR2 is SNEGSKA (reference sequence). The CDR3 runs to 12 residues. The CDR3 DNA follows: TGCAGTGCCGGTCAAAGCGTGAATGAGCAGTTCTTC. Translated, it gives CSAGQSVNEQFF.

The chain uses TRBV12-3 or TRBV12-4 and TRBJ1-1, with D unclear. The CDR3 is 14 residues long. The germline V and J ends were trimmed by 3 bases and 2 bases, with 10 bases remaining between them. Here the CDR3 reads CASSLWRPNTEAFF. The DNA of the CDR3 is TGTGCCAGCAGTTTGTGGAGACCAAACACTGAAGCTTTCTTT.

Only a few counts were recorded for this clonotype. J is TRBJ2-7 and V is TRBV7-8; D gene uncertain. Germline lookup yields CDR1 SGHVS and CDR2 FQNEAQ. The CDR3 spans 12 residues. Trimming left V 5 bases short and J 5 bases short, with 10 bases between. CDR3 DNA sequence: TGTGCCAGCAGCCGTACCCTAGACGAGCAGTACTTC. Protein product: CASSRTLDEQYF.

The chain links TRBV20-1 to TRBJ2-3; no reliable D call. Between the trimmed V and J ends, which lost 0 bases and 2 bases, there was a span of 9 bases. The CDR3 is made up of 14 amino acids. The germline CDR1 and CDR2 sequences are DFQATT and SNEGSKA (reference sequence). The CDR3 is CSARDNPFTDTQYF. In DNA, the CDR3 is TGCAGTGCTAGAGATAATCCCTTCACAGATACGCAGTATTTT.

The chain is built from TRBV20-1 and TRBJ2-7; tentatively, D is TRBD1 (5 bases). Germline V gene data show CDR1 as DFQATT and CDR2 as SNEGSKA (reference sequence). The CDR3 covers 11 residues. CDR3: CSLDSTYEQYF. The CDR3, as DNA: TGCAGCCTAGACAGTACCTACGAGCAGTACTTC.

This sequence joins TRBV7-2 and TRBJ2-4; D unclear. The CDR3 runs 13 residues. The V and J ends lost 2 bases and 8 bases respectively, with 10 bases between them. The germline V gene has CDR1 SGHTA and CDR2 FQGNSA. The CDR3 DNA follows: TGTGCCAGCAGCTTACGTTCTGGTGACATTCAGTACTTC. It is translated as CASSLRSGDIQYF.

This chain links TRBV5-1 with TRBJ2-3, with D tentatively TRBD2 (5 bases). V lost 2 bases to trimming and J lost 0 bases, with 10 bases between them. The CDR3 sequence is 15 residues long. In germline, CDR1 is SGHRS, CDR2 YFSETQ. For the CDR3, the DNA is TGCGCCAGCAGCTTCCACGGGGATAGCACAGATACGCAGTATTTT. This translates into CASSFHGDSTDTQYF.

Turning to this clonotype: The junction shows a germline mismatch at one end, possibly a read error. The chain links TRBV4-1 to TRBJ1-2; D is perhaps TRBD1 (5 bases). This CDR3 region has 12 residues. Looked up from germline, CDR1 is MGHRA and CDR2 is YSYEKL. The CDR3 region is CASSQDPGHRLF. The CDR3, as DNA: TGCGCCAGCAGCCAAGACCCGGGGCACAGACTCTTC.

This clonotype was counted a few times. The chain links TRBV4-1 to TRBJ2-1; the match to TRBD2 covers 10 bases. V was clipped by 3 bases and J by 2 bases; unmatched bases: 4. Germline V gene data show CDR1 as MGHRA and CDR2 as YSYEKL. The CDR3 runs 16 residues. In DNA, the CDR3 is TGCGCCAGCAGCCATGGGAGCGGGAGGGCCTACAATGAGCAGTTCTTC. Translating gives CASSHGSGRAYNEQFF.

This clonotype was detected only a few times. The V gene is TRBV12-3 or TRBV12-4, the J gene TRBJ1-1, with unresolved D. This CDR3 contains 14 residues. Trimming left V 2 bases short and J 1 base short, with 8 bases between. CDR3 sequence: CASSLWEGNTEAFF. The CDR3 bases are TGTGCCAGCAGTTTATGGGAAGGGAACACTGAAGCTTTCTTT.

The J gene is TRBJ2-7, the V gene TRBV6-6; 10 bases map to TRBD2. Germline CDR1 and CDR2: MNHNY and SVGAGI (reference sequence). The CDR3 has 14 residues. The junction had 6 bases not matched to a gene; V was cut back by 7 bases and J by 3 bases. CDR3 in amino acids: CASTHASGSYEQYV. CDR3 nucleotide sequence: TGTGCCAGCACCCATGCTAGCGGGAGCTACGAGCAGTACGTC.

The chain recombines TRBV4-3 with TRBJ1-1; D is undetermined. Deletions cut 1 base from V and 2 bases from J, with 8 bases between. The CDR3 has 14 amino acids. Germline V gene sequence: CDR1 LGHNA, CDR2 YSLEER. This CDR3 reads CASSQGQINTEAFF. For the CDR3, the DNA is TGCGCCAGCAGCCAAGGTCAGATAAACACTGAAGCTTTCTTT.

This rearrangement joins TRBV19 to TRBJ1-1; maybe TRBD1 (6 bases). This CDR3 is built from 13 residues. The V and J ends lost 11 bases and 5 bases respectively, with 18 bases between them. In germline, CDR1 is LNHDA, CDR2 SQIVND (reference sequence). The CDR3 is CASGSGGNTEAFF. In nucleotides, the CDR3 is TGTGCCTCAGGTTCGGGGGGCAATACTGAAGCTTTCTTT.

Only a few counts were recorded for this clonotype. DNA for the CDR3: TGTGCCAGCAGTTTATCTGAGGGGATCTACAATGAGCAGTTCTTC. Protein product: CASSLSEGIYNEQFF. The V and J genes are TRBV27 and TRBJ2-1, with D perhaps being TRBD1 or TRBD2 (5 bases each). V lost 0 bases to trimming and J lost 3 bases, with 9 bases between them. Germline V lookup: CDR1 MNHEY, CDR2 SMNVEV (reference sequence). CDR3 length: 15 residues.

This chain uses TRBV5-1 with TRBJ2-5; the D call may be TRBD1 or TRBD2 (5 bases each). There are 13 residues in the CDR3. Germline assignment: CDR1 SGHRS and CDR2 YFSETQ. With 4 bases removed from V and 5 bases from J, the gap between germline ends came to 12 bases. The DNA for the CDR3 is TGCGCCAGCAGCGAAGGGACCTCTGAGACCCAGTACTTC. Its protein product is CASSEGTSETQYF. Complete variable domain (other parts from reference TRBV5-1 and TRBJ2-5): KAGVTQTPRYLIKTRGQQVTLSCSPISGHRSVSWYQQTPGQGLQFLFEYFSETQRNKGNFPGRFSGRQFSNSRSEMNVSTLELGDSALYLCASSEGTSETQYFGPGTRLLVL.

A remark on this clonotype: One end of the junction does not line up with germline, which may come from a read error. This chain joins TRBV7-7 and TRBJ2-3, with D maybe TRBD1 (6 bases). CDR3 length equals 14 residues. CDR1 is SSHAT, CDR2 FNYEAQ, per germline (reference sequence). The CDR3 loop reads CASSFRGQTDTQYF. Written as DNA, the CDR3 is TGTGCTAGCAGCTTCAGGGGTCAAACAGATACGCAGTATTTT.

A few counts support this clonotype. The rearrangement joins TRBV18 to TRBJ1-2; D remains unclear. The ends were cut back, 3 bases at V and 8 bases at J, with 10 bases in the middle. This CDR3 has 12 amino acids. From germline, CDR1 is KGHSH and CDR2 LQKENI. The CDR3 is CASSPWVSGYTF. As DNA, the CDR3 is TGTGCCAGCTCACCCTGGGTCTCCGGCTACACCTTC.

The chain links TRBV28 to TRBJ2-1; D unresolved. The V end lost 2 bases, the J end lost 9 bases, and 23 bases lay between the germline ends. The length of the CDR3 is 17 residues. The germline CDR1 and CDR2 sequences are MDHEN and SYDVKM. Written as DNA, the CDR3 is TGTGCCAGCAGTTTAGTCCGGGCTGAAAGGCGGATTCCTGAGCAGTTCTTC. It codes for CASSLVRAERRIPEQFF.

This clonotype was detected a few times. The rearrangement uses TRBV6-5 and TRBJ2-3; 7 nucleotides agree with TRBD1. Germline V lookup: CDR1 MNHEY, CDR2 SVGAGI. The CDR3 extends over 17 amino acids. J gave up 0 bases and V 0 bases, and 6 bases lay outside the gene matches. The CDR3 sequence is CASSYSQGSASTDTQYF. The DNA for the CDR3 is TGTGCCAGCAGTTACTCACAGGGGTCCGCTAGCACAGATACGCAGTATTTT.

The chain recombines TRBV7-8 with TRBJ2-7, with 8 bases fitting TRBD2. Germline V gene sequence: CDR1 SGHVS, CDR2 FQNEAQ. V dropped 5 bases and J dropped 3; count of bases not matched to a gene: 6. The CDR3 loop spans 14 amino acids. This CDR3 is CASSQHGTSYEQYV. The DNA for the CDR3 is TGTGCCAGCAGCCAACACGGGACTAGCTACGAGCAGTACGTC.

The chain uses TRBV6-2 or TRBV6-3 and TRBJ1-2; D gene ambiguous. This CDR3 is built from 14 residues. Germline V gives CDR1 MNHEY, CDR2 SVGEGT. Between the trimmed V and J ends, which lost 7 bases and 2 bases, there was a span of 14 bases. The CDR3 loop reads CASTGRILNYGYTF. CDR3 nucleotide sequence: TGTGCCAGCACCGGACGGATTCTAAACTATGGCTACACCTTC.

This chain links TRBV7-9 with TRBJ2-3; D ambiguous. This CDR3 has 15 amino acids. Germline V CDR1 and CDR2: SEHNR, FQNEAQ (reference sequence). Trimming pared 2 bases from V and 2 bases from J, leaving 11 bases between. CDR3 DNA: TGTGCCAGCAGCTTATCCAGCAGGACCACAGATACGCAGTATTTT. Its protein product is CASSLSSRTTDTQYF.

This chain uses TRBV4-1 with TRBJ2-3, with a weak D call TRBD2 (6 bases). The CDR3 runs to 16 residues. Trimming removed 1 base from V and 2 bases from J, with 13 bases in between. Germline-derived CDR1 and CDR2 are MGHRA and YSYEKL. The CDR3 DNA follows: TGCGCCAGCAGCCAAGTGCGGGGCACTACCACAGATACGCAGTATTTT. This gives the protein CASSQVRGTTTDTQYF.

This chain links TRBV29-1 with TRBJ2-3; perhaps TRBD1 as D (6 bases). The CDR3 is 15 amino acids. Trimming left V 6 bases short and J 0 bases short, with 16 bases between. Per germline, CDR1 SQVTM and CDR2 ANQGSEA. The CDR3 coding sequence is TGCAGCGTCGGACCTCTGACAGGCAGCACAGATACGCAGTATTTT. It translates to CSVGPLTGSTDTQYF.

This rearrangement joins TRBV29-1 to TRBJ1-2; D possibly corresponds to TRBD1 (6 bases). V shed 1 base and J shed 6 bases, with 6 bases lying between them. The V gene's germline CDR1 is SQVTM and CDR2 ANQGSEA. The CDR3 length is 11 residues. The CDR3, as DNA: TGCAGCGTTGAAGGGACAGATGGCTACACCTTC. This gives the protein CSVEGTDGYTF.

This chain joins TRBV6-1 and TRBJ2-3, with TRBD2 matching 7 bases. The CDR3 length is 15 residues. Germline CDR1 MNHNS, CDR2 SASEGT. V lost 4 bases and J lost 2; bases outside the gene matches: 6. As DNA, the CDR3 is TGTGCCAGCAGTGGGGCGGGAGCCCTCACAGATACGCAGTATTTT. It encodes CASSGAGALTDTQYF.

The chain links TRBV6-2 or TRBV6-3 to TRBJ2-1, with 13 bases lining up with TRBD2. Germline CDR1 MNHEY, CDR2 SVGEGT. The CDR3 contains 16 residues. The ends lost 6 bases at V and 9 bases at J; junction bases unmatched: 11. The CDR3 loop is CASRKNPGLAGSEQFF. CDR3 coding DNA: TGTGCCAGCAGAAAGAATCCGGGACTAGCGGGAAGTGAGCAGTTCTTC.